The rows below give T cell receptor beta chains drawn from one sample of a study of blood T cell repertoires in COVID-19. The protocol was immunoSEQ multiplex PCR, while the TCRdb copy is restricted to in-frame clones and leaves out a portion. The table shows some 220,000 clones, with 70% to 90% occurring only once. The sequenced sample was peripheral blood. These receptors came from a man in his forties or fifties who had recovered from COVID-19. Each CDR3 is given with its conserved first and last residue. A D gene is named only where the DNA matches it firmly. Rows may omit the clone size; those that give it use once, few, many or a size class.

TRBV2,TRBJ1-1,TRBD1,few,CASRPGTGGTEAFF,TGTGCCAGCAGACCGGGGACAGGAGGCACTGAAGCTTTCTTT
TRBV2,TRBJ2-1,-,-,CASSEVKRASYNEQFF,TGTGCCAGCAGTGAAGTGAAGAGGGCCTCCTACAATGAGCAGTTCTTC
TRBV28,TRBJ1-2,-,few,CASSLGNGNNYGYTF,TGTGCCAGCAGTTTAGGAAACGGGAACAACTATGGCTACACCTTC
TRBV11-2,TRBJ2-3,TRBD1,-,CASSQGTVLDTQYF,TGTGCCAGCAGCCAAGGGACAGTGCTGGATACGCAGTATTTT
TRBV2,TRBJ1-2,-,-,CASSTSLTAEDYTF,TGTGCCAGCAGTACTAGCTTGACAGCAGAGGATTACACCTTC
TRBV30,TRBJ2-7,TRBD2,few,CAWSPGTSKQYF,TGTGCCTGGAGTCCCGGGACTAGCAAGCAGTACTTC
TRBV7-9,TRBJ2-1,-,-,CASSYGSYSYNEQFF,TGTGCCAGCAGCTACGGGAGTTACTCCTACAATGAGCAGTTCTTC
TRBV29-1,TRBJ2-5,-,-,CSVDQSVYQETQYF,TGCAGCGTTGATCAGAGCGTGTACCAAGAGACCCAGTACTTC
TRBV2,TRBJ2-3,-,many,CASNGLFTDTQYF,TGTGCCAGCAACGGACTCTTCACAGATACGCAGTATTTT
TRBV7-2,TRBJ2-1,-,once,CASSGDWTAYNEQFF,TGTGCCAGCAGCGGAGATTGGACAGCTTACAATGAGCAGTTCTTC
TRBV5-1,TRBJ2-7,TRBD1,-,CASSLGQTFYEQYF,TGCGCCAGCAGCCTGGGACAGACCTTCTACGAGCAGTACTTC
TRBV7-2,TRBJ2-7,-,-,CASSLALGASAYEQYF,TGTGCCAGCAGCTTAGCGCTAGGGGCCTCGGCCTACGAGCAGTACTTC
TRBV3-1/TRBV3-2,TRBJ1-5,-,few,CASSQRDINQPQHF,TGTGCCAGCAGCCAAAGGGACATAAATCAGCCCCAGCATTTT
TRBV11-2,TRBJ1-2,-,-,CASSLTGSHGYTF,TGTGCCAGCAGCCTTACAGGGTCCCATGGCTACACCTTC
TRBV6-5,TRBJ1-2,TRBD1,-,CASSQGQGAYGYTF,TGTGCCAGCAGTCAGGGACAGGGGGCCTATGGCTACACCTTC
TRBV2,TRBJ1-5,TRBD1,few,CASMKDRGGNQPQHF,TGTGCCAGCATGAAAGACAGGGGAGGGAATCAGCCCCAGCATTTT
TRBV24-1,TRBJ2-7,TRBD1,-,CATSDVPDRGYEQYF,TGTGCCACCAGTGATGTTCCGGACAGGGGCTACGAGCAGTACTTC
TRBV27,TRBJ2-1,TRBD2,once,CASSLAGGPLNEQFF,TGTGCCAGCAGTTTAGCGGGAGGGCCGTTGAATGAGCAGTTCTTC
TRBV19,TRBJ2-3,TRBD2,-,CASKGLAPRGTDTQYF,TGTGCCAGTAAGGGACTAGCGCCCCGGGGCACAGATACGCAGTATTTT
TRBV18,TRBJ1-3,TRBD1,-,CASSLRQGPLSGNTIYF,TGTGCCAGCTCCCTTCGACAGGGCCCACTCTCTGGAAACACCATATATTTT
TRBV5-4,TRBJ2-3,-,-,CASSSGQALLTDTQYF,TGTGCCAGCAGCTCAGGGCAGGCCTTACTCACAGATACGCAGTATTTT
TRBV28,TRBJ1-2,TRBD1,-,CASSLSQGGQYGYTF,TGTGCCAGCAGTTTATCTCAGGGGGGCCAGTATGGCTACACCTTC
TRBV10-3,TRBJ1-4,-,-,CAISEQGRGGEKLFF,TGTGCCATCAGTGAGCAAGGACGAGGGGGTGAAAAACTGTTTTTT
TRBV2,TRBJ1-3,TRBD1,few,CASSPRDSSGNTIYF,TGTGCCAGCAGTCCCAGGGACAGTTCTGGAAACACCATATATTTT
TRBV28,TRBJ2-1,TRBD1,-,CASKPGDRDYNEQFF,TGTGCCAGCAAGCCGGGGGACAGGGACTACAATGAGCAGTTCTTC
TRBV7-2,TRBJ2-1,TRBD2,-,CASSSLAGAVEQFF,TGTGCCAGCAGCTCTCTAGCGGGAGCAGTTGAGCAGTTCTTC
TRBV4-1,TRBJ1-1,TRBD1,-,CASSQEDRGRNTEAFF,TGCGCCAGCAGCCAGGAGGACAGGGGGAGGAACACTGAAGCTTTCTTT
TRBV19,TRBJ2-7,TRBD2,few,CASSITSGYEQYF,TGTGCCAGTAGTATCACTAGCGGCTACGAGCAGTACTTC
TRBV5-4,TRBJ2-7,-,once,CASSSANWGETPYEQYF,TGTGCCAGCAGCTCGGCCAATTGGGGAGAGACCCCCTACGAGCAGTACTTC
TRBV7-8,TRBJ2-7,-,-,CASSHRGRQLSSYEQYF,TGTGCCAGCAGCCACAGAGGGCGGCAGCTTAGCTCCTACGAGCAGTACTTC
TRBV10-1,TRBJ2-3,TRBD2,-,CASSEASGGLADTQYF,TGCGCCAGCAGTGAGGCGTCGGGAGGGTTAGCAGATACGCAGTATTTT
TRBV11-2,TRBJ1-2,-,-,CASSRLNYGYTF,TGTGCCAGCAGCCGACTCAACTATGGCTACACCTTC
TRBV7-9,TRBJ2-7,TRBD2,-,CASSLAAGPTYEQYF,TGTGCCAGCAGCTTAGCAGCGGGGCCAACCTACGAGCAGTACTTC
TRBV4-1,TRBJ2-7,-,once,CASSQDWDKSSYEQYF,TGCGCCAGCAGCCAAGATTGGGACAAGAGCTCCTACGAGCAGTACTTC
TRBV3-1/TRBV3-2,TRBJ2-1,TRBD2,-,CASSQRGGGSSYNEQFF,TGTGCCAGCAGCCAACGGGGAGGCGGGAGCTCCTACAATGAGCAGTTCTTC
TRBV7-2,TRBJ1-1,TRBD1,once,CASSPWTGGHTEAFF,TGTGCCAGCAGCCCATGGACAGGAGGTCACACTGAAGCTTTCTTT
TRBV7-9,TRBJ1-4,TRBD1,-,CASSLGGTGGREKLFF,TGTGCCAGCAGCTTAGGCGGGACAGGGGGAAGGGAAAAACTGTTTTTT
TRBV28,TRBJ2-6,-,-,CASSDPRGYANVLTF,TGTGCCAGCAGTGATCCCCGGGGGTACGCCAACGTCCTGACTTTC
TRBV18,TRBJ2-3,-,-,CASSPLRSTDTQYF,TGTGCCAGCTCACCATTGAGGAGCACAGATACGCAGTATTTT
TRBV6-5,TRBJ1-2,TRBD1,-,CASSYGGQRGYGYTF,TGTGCCAGCAGTTACGGGGGACAGCGTGGCTATGGCTACACCTTC
TRBV6-5,TRBJ1-1,TRBD1,-,CASRTPGQGAPEAFF,TGTGCCAGCAGAACACCGGGACAGGGGGCCCCTGAAGCTTTCTTT
TRBV21-1,TRBJ2-7,-,-,CASRTDEQYF,TGTGCCAGCAGAACGGACGAGCAGTACTTC
TRBV3-1/TRBV3-2,TRBJ2-7,-,-,CASSRLAGGGEQYF,TGTGCCAGCAGCCGACTAGCTGGAGGGGGCGAGCAGTACTTC
TRBV7-9,TRBJ2-3,TRBD2,-,CASSLKREGRGNTQYF,TGTGCCAGCAGCCTAAAGCGGGAGGGCCGTGGAAATACGCAGTATTTT
TRBV14,TRBJ2-5,TRBD2,-,CASSHPGLAGVGQETQYF,TGTGCCAGCAGCCACCCAGGACTAGCGGGAGTGGGGCAAGAGACCCAGTACTTC
TRBV27,TRBJ2-3,-,-,CASRRTAPDTQYF,TGTGCCAGCAGGAGGACTGCCCCAGATACGCAGTATTTT
TRBV7-9,TRBJ2-5,-,-,CASSSLETQYF,TGTGCCAGCAGCTCCTTAGAGACCCAGTACTTC
TRBV6-5,TRBJ1-2,-,once,CASSYSGREFQGYTF,TGTGCCAGCAGTTATTCGGGGAGGGAGTTTCAAGGCTACACCTTC
TRBV2,TRBJ2-7,-,few,CASTGQTYEQYF,TGTGCCAGCACCGGACAGACCTACGAGCAGTACTTC
TRBV28,TRBJ2-3,-,-,CASSEQARSHITQYF,TGTGCCAGCAGTGAACAGGCACGATCACACATTACGCAGTATTTT
TRBV5-8,TRBJ1-1,-,-,CASSLWTANTEAFF,TGTGCCAGCAGCCTTTGGACAGCGAACACTGAAGCTTTCTTT
TRBV3-1/TRBV3-2,TRBJ1-3,-,-,CASSQDRQSPNGNTIYF,TGTGCCAGCAGCCAAGACAGACAGAGCCCAAATGGAAACACCATATATTTT
TRBV7-2,TRBJ1-4,-,-,CASSLMRNHNEKLFF,TGTGCCAGCAGTTTAATGCGGAACCATAATGAAAAACTGTTTTTT